Listed below are T cell receptor beta chains from one sample, sequenced in a study of post-analysis software for immune sequencing data. TCRdb redid the calling of the PCR reads with MiXCR, one entry per CDR3 protein. The sample carries about 680,000 distinct CDR3 sequences, over 45% recorded once. Sample: blood. Receptors originate from a girl aged 2 to 10 with multiple sclerosis. Both conserved end residues are part of each CDR3. Each record gives: D gene, V gene, clone size, J gene, CDR3 DNA, CDR3 protein. D genes are given only for firm matches. Size is omitted from some rows. Given values are once, few, many or a class for expanded clones.

NA	TRBV7-2	NA	TRBJ1-2	TGTGCCAGCAGCTTACGGCAGGGAACTAACTATGGCTACACCTTC	CASSLRQGTNYGYTF
NA	TRBV28	NA	TRBJ2-7	TGTGCCAGCAGGTTAGGGCAGGGCCCCTACGAGCAGTACTTC	CASRLGQGPYEQYF
TRBD2	TRBV15	NA	TRBJ2-5	TGTGCCACCAGCAGAGAAAGGTCCAGCGGGGGAGAAGAGACCCAGTACTTC	CATSRERSSGGEETQYF
NA	TRBV15	once	TRBJ1-2	TGTGCCACCAGCAGAGCTACAGGCAGGGTATATGGCTACACCTTC	CATSRATGRVYGYTF
TRBD2	TRBV4-1	NA	TRBJ2-2	TGCGCCAGCAGCCAGCACCCGGGACTAGCGGCGAACACCGGGGAGCTGTTTTTT	CASSQHPGLAANTGELFF
TRBD2	TRBV19	NA	TRBJ2-7	TGTGCCAGTAGTATAGCGGGAGGGAGCTACGAGCAGTACTTC	CASSIAGGSYEQYF
NA	TRBV29-1	NA	TRBJ1-1	TGCAGCGTTGCACTATTTGGGAACACTGAAGCTTTCTTT	CSVALFGNTEAFF
TRBD2	TRBV20-1	NA	TRBJ2-7	TGCAGTGCTGACCCGGGGGGACTAGCGGGAGCCTACGAGCAGTACTTC	CSADPGGLAGAYEQYF
TRBD1	TRBV5-5	NA	TRBJ2-1	TGTGCCAGCAGCAGGACAGGGAACAATGAGCAGTTCTTC	CASSRTGNNEQFF
TRBD2	TRBV29-1	NA	TRBJ2-3	TGCAGCGCCGGGGGGGGAGGTGCAGATACGCAGTATTTT	CSAGGGGADTQYF
TRBD1	TRBV18	NA	TRBJ2-7	TGTGCCAGCTCACCGGGACAGGGGGCTCGCTACGAGCAGTACTTC	CASSPGQGARYEQYF
NA	TRBV11-2	few	TRBJ2-5	TGTGCCAGCAGCTTAGGTCGGAACCGGGACGGAATACAAGAGACCCAGTACTTC	CASSLGRNRDGIQETQYF
TRBD1	TRBV20-1	NA	TRBJ2-7	TGCAGTGCCCTACTGGACAGGGGAGGTTACGAGCAGTACTTC	CSALLDRGGYEQYF
NA	TRBV5-1	NA	TRBJ2-3	TGCGCCAGCAGCTTGACGGGAGACACCACAGATACGCAGTATTTT	CASSLTGDTTDTQYF
NA	TRBV29-1	NA	TRBJ2-1	TGCAGCGTCGGGGACAACCAATACAATGAGCAGTTCTTC	CSVGDNQYNEQFF
TRBD2	TRBV6-6	few	TRBJ2-7	TGTGCCAGCAGCCCGCTAGCGGGAGGGCCCTACGAGCAGTACTTC	CASSPLAGGPYEQYF
NA	TRBV13	NA	TRBJ2-3	TGTGCCAGCAGCTTTCGGGTAGTGGGGGGCACAGATACGCAGTATTTT	CASSFRVVGGTDTQYF
TRBD2	TRBV20-1	NA	TRBJ2-3	TGCAGTGCTAGTCCGGGGGGGACTAGCACAGATACGCAGTATTTT	CSASPGGTSTDTQYF
NA	TRBV20-1	NA	TRBJ2-7	TGCAGTGCTCCCGGACTAATCTACGAGCAGTACTTC	CSAPGLIYEQYF
NA	TRBV6-2/TRBV6-3	few	TRBJ1-1	TGTGCCAGCAGTTTGGAAGGGGGGAACACTGAAGCTTTCTTT	CASSLEGGNTEAFF
NA	TRBV6-5	NA	TRBJ2-7	TGTGCCAGCAGTCCTCCGATGCCCGGGCTAGTCTACGAGCAGTACTTC	CASSPPMPGLVYEQYF
TRBD1	TRBV5-1	NA	TRBJ2-7	TGCGCCAGCACCGAGGCCGGGACAGTGGACTACGAGCAGTACTTC	CASTEAGTVDYEQYF
NA	TRBV3-1	NA	TRBJ1-2	TGTGCCAGCAGCCCAAGATACATTCAGGACAGCAGTACGAGTAACTATGGCTACACCTTC	CASSPRYIQDSSTSNYGYTF
TRBD2	TRBV5-1	NA	TRBJ2-1	TGCGCCAGCAGCTTGATTCCGCGCGGGAGCTCCGGGGAGCAGTTCTTC	CASSLIPRGSSGEQFF
TRBD1	TRBV6-5	NA	TRBJ1-5	TGTGCCAGCAGACCCGACAGGGCCCAGCCCCAGCATTTT	CASRPDRAQPQHF